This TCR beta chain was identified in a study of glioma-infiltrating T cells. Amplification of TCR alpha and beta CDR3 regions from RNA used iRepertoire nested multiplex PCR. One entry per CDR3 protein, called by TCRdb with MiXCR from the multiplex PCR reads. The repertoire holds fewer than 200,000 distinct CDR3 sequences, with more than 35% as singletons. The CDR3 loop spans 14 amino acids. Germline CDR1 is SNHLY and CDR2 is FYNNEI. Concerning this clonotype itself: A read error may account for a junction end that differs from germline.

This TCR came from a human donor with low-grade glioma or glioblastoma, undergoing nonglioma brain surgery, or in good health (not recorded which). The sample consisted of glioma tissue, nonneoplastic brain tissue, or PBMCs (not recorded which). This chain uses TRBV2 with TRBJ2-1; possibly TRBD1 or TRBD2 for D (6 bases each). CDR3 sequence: CASSAGQNYNEEFF. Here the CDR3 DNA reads TGTGCCAGCTCTGCGGGACAAAACTACAATGAGGAGTTCTTC.